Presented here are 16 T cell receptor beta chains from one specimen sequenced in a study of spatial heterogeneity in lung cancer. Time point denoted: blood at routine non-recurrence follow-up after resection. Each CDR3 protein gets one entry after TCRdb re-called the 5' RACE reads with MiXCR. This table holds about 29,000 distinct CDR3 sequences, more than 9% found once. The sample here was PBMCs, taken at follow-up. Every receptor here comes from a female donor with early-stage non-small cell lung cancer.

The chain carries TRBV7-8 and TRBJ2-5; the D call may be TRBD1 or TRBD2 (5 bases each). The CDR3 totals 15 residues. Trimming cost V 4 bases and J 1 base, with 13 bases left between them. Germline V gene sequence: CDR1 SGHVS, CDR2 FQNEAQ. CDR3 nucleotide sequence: TGTGCCAGCAGCTCCTTCCGGGACCTCCAAGAGACCCAGTACTTC. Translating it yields CASSSFRDLQETQYF.

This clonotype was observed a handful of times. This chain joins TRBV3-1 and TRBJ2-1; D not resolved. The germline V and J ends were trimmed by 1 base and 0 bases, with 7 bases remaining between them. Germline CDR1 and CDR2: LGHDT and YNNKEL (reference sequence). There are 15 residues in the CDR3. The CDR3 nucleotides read TGTGCCAGCAGCCAAGGTCAGAGCTCCTACAATGAGCAGTTCTTC. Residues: CASSQGQSSYNEQFF.

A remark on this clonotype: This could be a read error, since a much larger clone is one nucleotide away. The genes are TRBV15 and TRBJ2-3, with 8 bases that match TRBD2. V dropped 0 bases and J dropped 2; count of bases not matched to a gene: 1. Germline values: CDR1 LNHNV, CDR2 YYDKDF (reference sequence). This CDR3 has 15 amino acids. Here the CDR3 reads CATSRERGVTDTQYF. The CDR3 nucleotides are TGTGCCACCAGCAGAGAGCGGGGGGTCACAGATACGCAGTATTTT.

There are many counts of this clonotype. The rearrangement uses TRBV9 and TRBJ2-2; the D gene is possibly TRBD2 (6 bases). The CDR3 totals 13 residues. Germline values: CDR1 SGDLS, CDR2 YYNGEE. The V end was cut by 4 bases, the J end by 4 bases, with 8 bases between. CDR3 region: CASSRAGTGELFF. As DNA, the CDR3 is TGTGCCAGCAGCCGAGCGGGCACCGGGGAGCTGTTTTTT.

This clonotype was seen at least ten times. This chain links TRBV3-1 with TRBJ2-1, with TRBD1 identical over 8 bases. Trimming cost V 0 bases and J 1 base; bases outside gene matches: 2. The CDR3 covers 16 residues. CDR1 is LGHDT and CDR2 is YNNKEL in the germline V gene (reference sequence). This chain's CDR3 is CASSQDGDRSYNEQFF. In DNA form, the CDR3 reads TGTGCCAGCAGCCAAGATGGGGACAGGTCCTACAATGAGCAGTTCTTC.

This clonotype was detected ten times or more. CDR3 DNA sequence: TGCAGCGTTGAAGTCAGGGGCACCGGGGAGCTGTTTTTT. Amino acids: CSVEVRGTGELFF. The rearrangement uses TRBV29-1 and TRBJ2-2, with a tentative D call TRBD1 (6 bases). The germline V gene has CDR1 SQVTM and CDR2 ANQGSEA. There are 13 residues in the CDR3. V dropped 1 base and J dropped 4 bases, with 7 bases sitting between them.

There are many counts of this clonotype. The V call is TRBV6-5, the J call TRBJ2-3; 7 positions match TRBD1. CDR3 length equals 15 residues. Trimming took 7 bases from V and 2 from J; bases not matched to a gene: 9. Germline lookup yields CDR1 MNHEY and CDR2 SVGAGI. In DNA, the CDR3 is TGTGCCAGCACTCCCGGGGACAGATACACAGATACGCAGTATTTT. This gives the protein CASTPGDRYTDTQYF.

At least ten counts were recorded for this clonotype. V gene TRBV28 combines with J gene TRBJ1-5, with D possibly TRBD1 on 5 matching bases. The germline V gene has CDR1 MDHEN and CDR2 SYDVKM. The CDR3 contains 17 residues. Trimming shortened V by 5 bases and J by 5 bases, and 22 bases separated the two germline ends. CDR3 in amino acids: CASSTGTVGLLDQPQHF. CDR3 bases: TGTGCCAGCAGTACCGGGACGGTAGGTCTATTGGATCAGCCCCAGCATTTT.

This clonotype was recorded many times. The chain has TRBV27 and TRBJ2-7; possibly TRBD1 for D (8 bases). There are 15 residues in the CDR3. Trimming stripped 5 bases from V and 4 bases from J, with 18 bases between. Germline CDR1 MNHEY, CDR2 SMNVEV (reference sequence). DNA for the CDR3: TGTGCCAGCAGTCCACAGGGGGGGGATGGTTACGAGCAGTACTTC. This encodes CASSPQGGDGYEQYF.

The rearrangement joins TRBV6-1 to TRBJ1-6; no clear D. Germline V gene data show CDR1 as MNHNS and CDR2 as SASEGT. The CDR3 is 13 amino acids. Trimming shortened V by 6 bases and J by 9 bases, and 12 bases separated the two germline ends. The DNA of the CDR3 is TGTGCCAGCAGAGGGCAGTTCCCTTCACCCCTCCACTTT. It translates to CASRGQFPSPLHF.

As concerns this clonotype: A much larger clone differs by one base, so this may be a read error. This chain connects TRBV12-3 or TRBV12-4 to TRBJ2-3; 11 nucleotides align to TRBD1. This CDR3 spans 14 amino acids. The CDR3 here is CVSTPGQGGDTQYF. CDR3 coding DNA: TGTGTCAGCACTCCGGGACAGGGGGGAGATACGCAGTATTTT.

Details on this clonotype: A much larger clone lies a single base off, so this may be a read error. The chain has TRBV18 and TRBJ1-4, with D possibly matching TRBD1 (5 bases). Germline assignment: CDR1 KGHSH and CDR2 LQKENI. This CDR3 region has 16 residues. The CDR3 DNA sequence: TGTGCCAGCCCACCACCGGTGACAGCGGGTAATGAAAAACTGTTTTTT. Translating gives CASPPPVTAGNEKLFF.

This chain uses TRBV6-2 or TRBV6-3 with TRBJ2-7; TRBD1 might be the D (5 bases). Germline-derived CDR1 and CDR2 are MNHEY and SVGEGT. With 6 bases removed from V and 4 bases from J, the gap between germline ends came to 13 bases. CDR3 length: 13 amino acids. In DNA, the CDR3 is TGTGCCAGCAGCCCCCAAAAGGGGTACGAGCAGTACTTC. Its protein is CASSPQKGYEQYF.

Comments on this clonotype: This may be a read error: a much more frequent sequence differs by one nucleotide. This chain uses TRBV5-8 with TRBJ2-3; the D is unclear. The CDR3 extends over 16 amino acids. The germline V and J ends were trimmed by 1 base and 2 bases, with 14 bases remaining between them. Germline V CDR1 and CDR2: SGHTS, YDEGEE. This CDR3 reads CASSLRASPTTDTQYF. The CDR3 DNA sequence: TGTGCCAGCAGCTTGAGAGCCAGCCCCACCACAGATACGCAGTATTTT.

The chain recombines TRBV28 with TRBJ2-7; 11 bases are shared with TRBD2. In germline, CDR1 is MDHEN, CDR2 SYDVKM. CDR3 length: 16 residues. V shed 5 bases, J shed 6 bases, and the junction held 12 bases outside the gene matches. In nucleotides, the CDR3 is TGTGCCAGCAGTCTCACGACTAGCGGGGTCCTTACCGAGCAGTACTTC. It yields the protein CASSLTTSGVLTEQYF.

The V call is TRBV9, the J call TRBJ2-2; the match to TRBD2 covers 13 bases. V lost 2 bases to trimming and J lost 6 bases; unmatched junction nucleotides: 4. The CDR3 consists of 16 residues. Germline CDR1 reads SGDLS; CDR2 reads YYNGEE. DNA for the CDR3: TGTGCCAGCAGCGTCACTAGCGGGGGGGCCCCCGGGGAGCTGTTTTTT. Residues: CASSVTSGGAPGELFF.